Described below is a single TCR beta chain sequence and its context. This table comes from immunoSEQ multiplex PCR, and its TCRdb copy is limited to in-frame clones, with some not included. The repertoire holds about 180,000 clones, with 85% to 90% as singletons. The record originates from a study of blood T cell repertoires in COVID-19. Germline V gives CDR1 SQVTM, CDR2 ANQGSEA. V was pared by 7 bases and J by 9 bases, with 8 bases of the junction left unmatched. The CDR3 has 12 amino acids. Sequenced input: peripheral blood. This TCR was sampled from a woman aged 25 to 39 with active or convalescent COVID-19. The chain recombines TRBV29-1 with TRBJ2-1, with 8 bases fitting TRBD1. CDR3 nucleotides: TGCAGCGCTCCCGGCAGGGGGCTTGAGCAGTTCTTC. It is translated as CSAPGRGLEQFF.